These 4 T cell receptor beta chains were all obtained from the same sample, sequenced in a study of Graves' ophthalmopathy and Graves' hyperthyroidism. Transcripts of RNA were the source for amplifying TCR beta CDR3 regions. HTBI primers served in a first-round RT-PCR, which a second-round multiplex PCR followed. A single record per CDR3 protein comes from TCRdb applying MiXCR to the multiplex PCR reads. The sample lists more than 1,000,000 distinct CDR3 sequences, less than 45% occurring once. The sequenced material came from peripheral blood or thyroid tissue (not recorded which). These receptors all stem from an adult man with Graves' hyperthyroidism.

There are many counts of this clonotype. J is TRBJ1-1 and V is TRBV20-1; the D is unclear. CDR1 is DFQATT and CDR2 is SNEGSKA in the germline V gene (reference sequence). This CDR3 has 13 residues. V was cut by 1 base and J by 2 bases, with 8 bases left in between. The CDR3 protein is CSARAGRNTEAFF. The CDR3 DNA reads as TGCAGTGCTAGAGCAGGACGAAACACTGAAGCTTTCTTT.

The DNA of the CDR3 is TGTGCCAGCAGCGTAGCAAGCGAGCAGTACTTC. This translates into CASSVASEQYF. The chain joins TRBV9 to TRBJ2-7; D uncertain. Deletions cut 0 bases from V and 6 bases from J, with 4 bases between. The CDR3 consists of 11 residues. Per germline, CDR1 SGDLS and CDR2 YYNGEE.

The chain has TRBV12-3 or TRBV12-4 and TRBJ1-5; D not certain. The CDR3 consists of 14 residues. Trimming removed 3 bases at V and 0 bases at J, with 6 bases between. CDR3 residues: CASSFVDSNQPQHF. The CDR3 DNA sequence: TGTGCCAGCAGTTTCGTGGATAGCAATCAGCCCCAGCATTTT.

The chain couples TRBV19 to TRBJ1-5, with D unresolved. Trimming removed 0 bases from V and 5 bases from J, with 11 bases in between. The CDR3 loop spans 15 amino acids. Germline V gene data show CDR1 as LNHDA and CDR2 as SQIVND (reference sequence). CDR3 sequence reads: CASSIDLTAYQPQHF. CDR3 sequence (DNA): TGTGCCAGTAGTATAGATTTGACTGCTTATCAGCCCCAGCATTTT.